Here is one T cell receptor beta chain with its context. The antigen is not known. Trimming pared 1 base from V and 2 bases from J, leaving 8 bases between. CDR3 length: 14 amino acids. CDR1 is SGDLS, CDR2 YYNGEE, per germline. The PCR made use of 60 Vbeta and 13 Jbeta primers. Profiled with immunoSEQ multiplex PCR; TCRdb holds only in-frame clones, not every one. Among over 150,000 clones listed, approximately 67% were seen once. The data belong to a study of cytomegalovirus exposure and HLA in healthy donors. Regarding the study as a whole: Follow-up analysis later connected one missense variant in DCLRE1C with trimming of TCR beta V- and J-genes. An analysis that came later showed most CMV-associated TCR beta chains appearing HLA-restricted. The study recorded more than 150 TCR beta chains that were cytomegalovirus-associated.

This chain joins TRBV9 and TRBJ2-3, with unresolved D. The specimen was PBMCs. The receptor comes from a woman aged 18-29 years in good health and CMV-seropositive. The CDR3 reads CASSVSLDTDTQYF. The CDR3, as DNA: TGTGCCAGCAGCGTATCTCTAGACACAGATACGCAGTATTTT.